This T cell receptor (beta chain) was obtained from a study of regulatory T cells. Study conclusions and caveats: Skewed V and J usage and few unique V-J pairs marked patient repertoires, most in Tregs.

A couple of CD3G-deficient patients had more severe autoimmunity; all had some. Comments on this clone: The antigen is not known.

Germline values: CDR1 SNHLY, CDR2 FYNNEI. This CDR3 region has 14 residues. V dropped 8 bases and J dropped 4; count of bases not matched to a gene: 6. The PCR used 52 TRBV and 13 TRBJ primers. Using immunoSEQ multiplex PCR, the repertoire was profiled, and TCRdb retains in-frame clones only, with some absent. The data show 17,000 or so clones, with roughly nine tenths seen just once and 32% held by the top ten. Sequenced sample: CD8+ T cells sorted from blood. The clonotype was recovered from a young adult with CD3G deficiency. The chain couples TRBV2 to TRBJ2-4, with TRBD2 identical over 9 bases. The CDR3, as DNA: TGTGCCAGCGGCCAGACTAGCGGTAAAAACATTCAGTACTTC. Translated, it gives CASGQTSGKNIQYF.